The 8 T cell receptor beta chains given below trace back to one sample, sequenced in a study of cytomegalovirus exposure and HLA in healthy donors. This PCR relied on a set of 60 Vbeta primers and 13 Jbeta primers. TCRdb's copy holds only in-frame clones and misses some; the assay was immunoSEQ multiplex PCR. This sample carries 150,000 to 200,000 clones, over 80% of them seen once, and the ten largest clones take under 6%. Sequenced sample: PBMCs. The receptors here all came from a woman in her fifties or sixties in good health and CMV-seropositive.

DNA of the CDR3: TGTGCCAGTAGTGCCGCGGGAGGGCCACTCGGGGAGACCCAGTACTTC. Translating gives CASSAAGGPLGETQYF. V usage is TRBV19 and J usage is TRBJ2-5; 9 bases agree with TRBD2. The CDR3 totals 16 residues. J was trimmed by 5 bases and V by 5 bases; bases with no gene match: 12. In germline, CDR1 is LNHDA, CDR2 SQIVND (reference sequence). The variable domain in full, with the rest retrieved from reference TRBV19 and TRBJ2-5, is DGGITQSPKYLFRKEGQNVTLSCEQNLNHDAMYWYRQDPGQGLRLIYYSQIVNDFQKGDIAEGYSVSREKKESFPLTVTSAQKNPTAFYLCASSAAGGPLGETQYFGPGTRLLVL.

The chain employs TRBV12-5 and TRBJ2-7; 10 bases line up with TRBD1. The CDR3 has 14 residues. CDR1 and CDR2 from the germline V gene are LGHNT and FRNRAP. Losses at the gene ends were 7 bases for V and 5 bases for J; bases not matched to a gene: 8. The CDR3 protein is CASVGTGDRDEQYF. In DNA form, the CDR3 reads TGTGCTAGTGTTGGGACAGGGGATCGGGACGAGCAGTACTTC.

The chain is built from TRBV4-2 and TRBJ2-7, with D maybe TRBD2 (6 bases). Germline CDR1 reads LGHNA; CDR2 reads YNFKEQ. The CDR3 extends over 15 amino acids. The V gene lost 1 base and the J gene lost 6 bases, with 16 bases spanning the gap. The CDR3: CASSQGLGSSGEQYF. As DNA, the CDR3 is TGTGCCAGCAGCCAAGGCCTCGGGAGTTCCGGCGAGCAGTACTTC.

The chain is built from TRBV11-3 and TRBJ2-7; possibly TRBD2 for D (5 bases). V was clipped by 5 bases and J by 2 bases, with 10 bases between them. The CDR3 spans 13 residues. Germline CDR1 and CDR2: SGHNT and YENEEA. This CDR3 reads CASSAPGTYEQYF. The CDR3 DNA follows: TGTGCCAGCAGCGCCCCCGGGACCTACGAGCAGTACTTC.

The V call is TRBV2, the J call TRBJ1-1; a possible D gene is TRBD1 (5 bases). V was shortened by 6 bases and J by 5 bases, with 22 bases between the two germline ends. CDR1 SNHLY and CDR2 FYNNEI come from the germline V gene. The CDR3 loop spans 16 amino acids. The CDR3 loop is CASSGGVGGLGTEAFF. CDR3 coding DNA: TGTGCCAGCAGCGGGGGGGTAGGAGGGCTGGGAACTGAAGCTTTCTTT.

The chain employs TRBV11-2 and TRBJ2-3; D uncertain. This CDR3 comprises 15 residues. V dropped 2 bases and J dropped 3 bases, with 12 bases sitting between them. The germline V gene has CDR1 SGHAT and CDR2 FQNNGV. CDR3 amino acids: CASSLRPPGTDTQYF. In DNA form, the CDR3 reads TGTGCCAGCAGCTTACGCCCCCCAGGTACAGATACGCAGTATTTT.

The chain recombines TRBV7-9 with TRBJ1-2; D not certain. Trimming took 0 bases from V and 8 from J, leaving 16 bases between them. Germline V gene sequence: CDR1 SEHNR, CDR2 FQNEAQ (reference sequence). This CDR3 comprises 15 residues. The CDR3 region has the DNA TGTGCCAGCAGCTTAGCGAGCGGGGTCGAGTGGGGCTACACCTTC. Its translation: CASSLASGVEWGYTF.

The V and J genes are TRBV6-4 and TRBJ1-1, with 7 bases that match TRBD1. The V segment lost 6 bases and the J segment 5 bases; nucleotides outside the gene matches: 12. This CDR3 is 15 amino acids long. The germline V gene has CDR1 MRHNA and CDR2 SNTAGT. CDR3 sequence reads: CASSAHPDRATEAFF. The CDR3 DNA reads TGTGCCAGCAGCGCACATCCCGACAGGGCAACTGAAGCTTTCTTT.